This T cell receptor (beta chain) derives from a study of T cell responses to AZD1222 COVID-19 vaccine. The data were produced by immunoSEQ multiplex PCR, yet TCRdb's version contains in-frame clones alone and is incomplete. The sample includes over 75,000 clones, roughly nine tenths of them seen just once. Deletions cut 4 bases from V and 4 bases from J, with 4 bases between. The CDR3 runs 11 residues. CDR1 and CDR2 from the germline V gene are MNHEY and SVGEGT. This clonotype was sampled from an adult in good health. V usage is TRBV6-2 or TRBV6-3 and J usage is TRBJ2-5; D gene unclear. The sample here was peripheral blood, taken on day 0 of AZD1222 vaccination. The CDR3 bases are TGTGCCAGCAGTTCGGGAGAGACCCAGTACTTC. This sequence encodes CASSSGETQYF.